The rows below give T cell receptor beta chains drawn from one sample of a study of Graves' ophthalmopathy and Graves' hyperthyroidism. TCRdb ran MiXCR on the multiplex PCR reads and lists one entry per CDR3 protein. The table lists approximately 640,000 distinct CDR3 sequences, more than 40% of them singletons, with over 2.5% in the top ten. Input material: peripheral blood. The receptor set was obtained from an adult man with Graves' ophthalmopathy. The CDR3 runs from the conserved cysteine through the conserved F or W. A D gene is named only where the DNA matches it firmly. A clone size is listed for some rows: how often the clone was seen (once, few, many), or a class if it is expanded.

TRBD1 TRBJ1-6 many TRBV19 TGTGCCAGTAGTGGGAAGGGGGCGAAAAATTCACCCCTCCACTTT CASSGKGAKNSPLHF
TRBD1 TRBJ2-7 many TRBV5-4 TGTGCCAGCAGCCAGGGTGGGGACAGCACCTACGAGCAGTACTTC CASSQGGDSTYEQYF
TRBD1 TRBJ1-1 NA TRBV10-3 TGTGCCACGAGGGCTGGGGACAGGACTGGAAACACTGAAGCTTTCTTT CATRAGDRTGNTEAFF
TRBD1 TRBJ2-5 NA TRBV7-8 TGTGCCAGCAGCCAGGAGACAGGGAGTTGGGAGACCCAGTACTTC CASSQETGSWETQYF
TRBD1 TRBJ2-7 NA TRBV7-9 TGTGCCAGCAGCTACCGGACAGGGGTCTACGAGCAGTACTTC CASSYRTGVYEQYF
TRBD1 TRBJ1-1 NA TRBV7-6 TGTGCCAGCAGCGTTGGACAGGACGGCACTGAAGCTTTCTTT CASSVGQDGTEAFF
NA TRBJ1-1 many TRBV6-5 TGTGCCAGCAGGTTCGGGACCGGAACTGAAGCTTTCTTT CASRFGTGTEAFF
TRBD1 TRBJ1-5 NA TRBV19 TGTGCCAGTAGTAAACGACAGGGGAGGAAGGAGACCCAGCATTTT CASSKRQGRKETQHF
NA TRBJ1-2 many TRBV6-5 TGTGCCAGCACGGGGCAAGGGAAGGGCTACACCTTC CASTGQGKGYTF
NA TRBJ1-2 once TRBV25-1 TGTGCCAGCGTTGATTCAGGCTCGGCTTCTGGCTACACCTTC CASVDSGSASGYTF
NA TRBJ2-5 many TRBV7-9 TGTGCCAGCAGCCCCGGCCTAGCGTACCAAGAGACCCAGTACTTC CASSPGLAYQETQYF
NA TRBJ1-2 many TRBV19 TGTGCCAGTAGTATAGAGCCTTATTCTAACTATGGCTACACCTTC CASSIEPYSNYGYTF
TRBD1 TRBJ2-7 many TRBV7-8 TGTGCCAGCAGCTTACATGGGACAGGGTCCTACGAGCAGTACTTC CASSLHGTGSYEQYF
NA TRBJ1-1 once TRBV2 TGTGCCAGCAGTGACAGGGGAGGTGGAAACACTGAAGCTTTCTTT CASSDRGGGNTEAFF
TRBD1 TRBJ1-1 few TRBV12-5 TGTGCTAGTGGTTTGGGGACAGGGGAGAACACTGAAGCTTTCTTT CASGLGTGENTEAFF
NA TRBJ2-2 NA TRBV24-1 TGTGCCACCAGTGACCAAACAGGGCGGGAGCTGTTTTTT CATSDQTGRELFF